Listed here are 2 T cell receptor beta chains from one sample, sequenced in a study of blood T cell repertoires in COVID-19. Here immunoSEQ multiplex PCR was the method, and the copy in TCRdb shows in-frame clones only, minus some. This sample carries roughly 120,000 clones, over 85% of them seen once, and the ten largest clones take roughly 3.7%. The sequencing sample was made of peripheral blood. The receptors were sampled from a man in his fifties with active COVID-19.

The chain recombines TRBV13 with TRBJ2-7; D may be TRBD1 (5 bases). V was pared by 0 bases and J by 0 bases, with 9 bases between. The CDR3 is 15 residues long. Germline lookup yields CDR1 PRHDT and CDR2 FYEKMQ (reference sequence). Written as DNA, the CDR3 is TGTGCCAGCAGCTTAGGGGGGCAAAGCTCCTACGAGCAGTACTTC. Translating gives CASSLGGQSSYEQYF.

The gene calls are TRBV18 and TRBJ2-5; a weak D match, TRBD2 (6 bases). Trimming removed 6 bases at V and 5 bases at J, with 16 bases between. The CDR3 sequence is 14 residues long. Germline lookup yields CDR1 KGHSH and CDR2 LQKENI. As DNA, the CDR3 is TGTGCCAGCTCGCGGGGCCGGGCCGGCGAGACCCAGTACTTC. Protein sequence: CASSRGRAGETQYF.